The clone carrying this TCR beta chain was detected many times. These data are taken from a study of regulatory T cells in long-lasting Graves disease. Construction of the TCR beta libraries employed iRepertoire HTBI primers in conjunction with Arm-PCR of CDR3 regions. MiXCR was run by TCRdb on the multiplex PCR reads, yielding one entry per CDR3 protein. The sample includes more than 450,000 distinct CDR3 sequences, 12% of them seen just once. This sample's time point: newly diagnosed GD, antithyroid drugs for less than 3 months. PBMC-derived RNA was used for the TCR library. These same data were also listed under a study on T cells in Graves' hyperthyroidism and ophthalmopathy.

The sequence derives from a woman in her thirties with Graves disease. The sequenced sample was peripheral blood mononuclear cells (PBMCs), obtained at new diagnosis, from a patient treated with antithyroid drugs.

The CDR3 spells CASSGGTARGTQYF. In DNA, the CDR3 is TGTGCCAGCAGCGGGGGGACAGCCCGCGGGACCCAGTACTTC. The V and J genes are TRBV9 and TRBJ2-5; 7 nucleotides line up with TRBD1. V lost 3 bases to trimming and J lost 7 bases; unmatched junction nucleotides: 9. This CDR3 has 14 amino acids. Germline CDR1 and CDR2: SGDLS and YYNGEE.